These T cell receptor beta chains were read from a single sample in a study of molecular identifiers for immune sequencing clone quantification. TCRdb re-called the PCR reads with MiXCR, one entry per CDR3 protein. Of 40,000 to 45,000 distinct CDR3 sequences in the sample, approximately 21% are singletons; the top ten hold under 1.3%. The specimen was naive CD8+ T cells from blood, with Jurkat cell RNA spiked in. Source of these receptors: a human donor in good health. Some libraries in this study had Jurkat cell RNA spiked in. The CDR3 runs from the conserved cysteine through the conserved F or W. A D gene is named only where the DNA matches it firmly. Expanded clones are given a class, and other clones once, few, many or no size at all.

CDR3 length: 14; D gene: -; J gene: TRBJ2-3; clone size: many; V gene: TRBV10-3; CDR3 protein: CAISESAAVDTQYF; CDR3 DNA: TGTGCCATCAGTGAGTCGGCGGCAGTGGATACGCAGTATTTT
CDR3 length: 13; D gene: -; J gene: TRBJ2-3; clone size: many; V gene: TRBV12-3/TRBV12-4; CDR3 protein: CASSPFMVDTQYF; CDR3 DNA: TGTGCCAGCAGTCCGTTTATGGTAGATACGCAGTATTTT
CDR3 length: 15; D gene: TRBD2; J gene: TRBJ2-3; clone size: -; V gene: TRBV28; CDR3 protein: CASSSGTSGTDTRYF; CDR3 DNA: TGTGCCAGCAGTTCCGGGACTAGCGGCACAGATACGCGGTATTTT
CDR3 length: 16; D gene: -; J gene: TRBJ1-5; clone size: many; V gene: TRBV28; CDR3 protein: CASSFIGDNSNQPQHF; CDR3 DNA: TGTGCCAGCAGTTTTATAGGGGACAATAGCAATCAGCCCCAGCATTTT
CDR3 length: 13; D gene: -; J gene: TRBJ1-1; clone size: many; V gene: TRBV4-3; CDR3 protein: CASSQEATGEAFF; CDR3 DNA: TGCGCCAGCAGCCAAGAGGCTACTGGAGAAGCTTTCTTT
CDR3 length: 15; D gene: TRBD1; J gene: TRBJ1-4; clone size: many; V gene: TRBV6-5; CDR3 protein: CASSSDRAANEKLFF; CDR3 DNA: TGTGCCAGCAGTTCCGACAGGGCGGCTAATGAAAAACTGTTTTTT
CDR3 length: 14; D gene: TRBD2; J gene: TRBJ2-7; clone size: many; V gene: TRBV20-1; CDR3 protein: CSARVTSGRDEQYF; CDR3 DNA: TGCAGTGCTAGAGTGACTAGCGGGAGGGACGAGCAGTACTTC
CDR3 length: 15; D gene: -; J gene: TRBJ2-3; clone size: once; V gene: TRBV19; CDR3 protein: CASSIVAAGTDTQYF; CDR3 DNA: TGTGCCAGTAGTATAGTCGCGGCTGGCACAGATACGCAGTATTTT
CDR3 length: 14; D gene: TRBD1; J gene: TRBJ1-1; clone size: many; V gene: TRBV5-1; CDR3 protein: CASSLGQGVTEAFF; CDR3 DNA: TGCGCCAGCAGCCTAGGACAGGGTGTCACTGAAGCTTTCTTT
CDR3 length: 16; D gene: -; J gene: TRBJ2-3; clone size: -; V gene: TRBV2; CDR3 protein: CASRPQDHEPGDTQYF; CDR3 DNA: TGTGCCAGCAGGCCCCAGGACCACGAACCGGGAGATACGCAGTATTTT
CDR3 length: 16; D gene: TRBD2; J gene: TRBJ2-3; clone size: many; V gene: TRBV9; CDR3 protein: CASSEEGLATTDTQYF; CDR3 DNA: TGTGCCAGCAGCGAAGAGGGACTAGCGACGACAGATACGCAGTATTTT
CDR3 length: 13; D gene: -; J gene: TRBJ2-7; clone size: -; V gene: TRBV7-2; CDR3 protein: CASSPTATYEQYF; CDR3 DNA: TGTGCCAGCAGCCCGACGGCCACCTACGAGCAGTACTTC
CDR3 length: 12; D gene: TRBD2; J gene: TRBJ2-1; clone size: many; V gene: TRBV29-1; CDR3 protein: CSIPGLGLEQFF; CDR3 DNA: TGCAGCATTCCCGGACTAGGTCTTGAGCAGTTCTTC
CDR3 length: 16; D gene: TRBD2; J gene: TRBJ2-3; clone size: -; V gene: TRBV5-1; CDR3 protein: CASSFFSGESTATQYF; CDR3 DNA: TGCGCCAGCAGCTTTTTCAGCGGGGAGAGCACAGCTACGCAGTATTTT
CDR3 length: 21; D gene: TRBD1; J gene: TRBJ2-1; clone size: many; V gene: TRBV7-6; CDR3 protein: CASSHNAGTGPTIRSYNEQFF; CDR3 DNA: TGTGCCAGCAGCCATAACGCCGGGACAGGGCCCACCATAAGGTCCTACAATGAGCAGTTCTTC
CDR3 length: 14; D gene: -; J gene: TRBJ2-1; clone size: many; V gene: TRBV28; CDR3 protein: CASSWRSSYNEQFF; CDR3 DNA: TGTGCCAGCAGTTGGAGGTCCTCCTACAATGAGCAGTTCTTC
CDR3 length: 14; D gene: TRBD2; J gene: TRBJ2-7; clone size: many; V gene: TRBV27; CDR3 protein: CASSPGLVSYEQYF; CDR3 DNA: TGTGCCAGCAGCCCGGGACTAGTCTCCTACGAGCAGTACTTC
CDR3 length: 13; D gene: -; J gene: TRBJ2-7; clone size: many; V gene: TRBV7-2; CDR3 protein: CASSPGTGPEQYF; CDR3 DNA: TGTGCCAGCAGCCCCGGGACGGGACCGGAGCAGTACTTC
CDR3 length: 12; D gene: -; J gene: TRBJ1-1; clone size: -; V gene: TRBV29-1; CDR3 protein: CSAGPPNTEAFF; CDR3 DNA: TGCAGCGCCGGTCCTCCGAACACTGAAGCTTTCTTT
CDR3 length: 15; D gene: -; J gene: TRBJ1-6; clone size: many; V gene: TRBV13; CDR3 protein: CASSSLSETNSPLHF; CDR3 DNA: TGTGCCAGCAGTTCCCTTTCCGAAACTAATTCACCCCTCCACTTT
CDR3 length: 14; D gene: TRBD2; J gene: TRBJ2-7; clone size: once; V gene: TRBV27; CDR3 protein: CASSGTSGPYEQYF; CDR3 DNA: TGTGCCAGCAGTGGGACTAGCGGCCCCTATGAGCAGTACTTC
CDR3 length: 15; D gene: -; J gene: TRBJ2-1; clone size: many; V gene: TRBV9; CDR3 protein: CASSVASLAYNEQFF; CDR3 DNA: TGTGCCAGCAGCGTAGCAAGCCTAGCCTACAATGAGCAGTTCTTC
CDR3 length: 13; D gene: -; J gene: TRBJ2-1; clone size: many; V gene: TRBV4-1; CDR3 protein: CASSQESGDEQFF; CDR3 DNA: TGCGCCAGCAGCCAAGAATCCGGGGATGAGCAGTTCTTC
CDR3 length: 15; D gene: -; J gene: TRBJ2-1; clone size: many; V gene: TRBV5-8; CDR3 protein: CASSLGLAITSEQFF; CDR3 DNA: TGTGCCAGCAGCTTGGGGCTAGCTATAACAAGTGAGCAGTTCTTC
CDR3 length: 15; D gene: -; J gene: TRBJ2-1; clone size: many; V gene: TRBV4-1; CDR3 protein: CASSQGPSSYNEQFF; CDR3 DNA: TGCGCCAGCAGCCAAGGTCCGAGCTCCTACAATGAGCAGTTCTTC
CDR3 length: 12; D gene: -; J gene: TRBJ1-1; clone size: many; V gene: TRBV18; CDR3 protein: CASSLVNTEAFF; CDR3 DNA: TGTGCCAGCTCACTAGTGAACACTGAAGCTTTCTTT
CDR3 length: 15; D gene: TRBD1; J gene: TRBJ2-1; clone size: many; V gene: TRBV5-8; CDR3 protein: CASSSTGGWYNEQFF; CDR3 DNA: TGTGCCAGCAGCTCGACAGGGGGTTGGTACAATGAGCAGTTCTTC
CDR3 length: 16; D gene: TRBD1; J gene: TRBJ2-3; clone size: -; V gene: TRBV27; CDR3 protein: CASSAQGVSSTDTQYF; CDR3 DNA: TGTGCCAGCAGTGCCCAGGGGGTGTCTAGCACAGATACGCAGTATTTT
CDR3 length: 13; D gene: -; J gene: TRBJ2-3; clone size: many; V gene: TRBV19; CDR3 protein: CASRNEGPDTQYF; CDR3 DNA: TGTGCCAGTAGGAATGAGGGGCCAGATACGCAGTATTTT
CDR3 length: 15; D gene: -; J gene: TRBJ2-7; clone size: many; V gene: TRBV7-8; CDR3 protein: CASSSVPEGAYEQYF; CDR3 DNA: TGTGCCAGCAGCTCCGTCCCAGAGGGTGCCTACGAGCAGTACTTC
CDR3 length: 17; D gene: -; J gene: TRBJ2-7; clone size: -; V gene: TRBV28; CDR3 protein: CASSLAVLPGSVHEQCF; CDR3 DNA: TGTGCCAGCAGCTTGGCAGTTTTGCCAGGGTCCGTGCACGAGCAGTGCTTC